This T cell receptor (beta chain) originates from a study of OX40 agonist ivuxolimab in advanced cancers. The wider study: Every 2 weeks, patients got intravenous ivuxolimab at one of six dose levels (0.01-10 mg/kg).

The V and J ends lost 0 bases and 1 base respectively, with 8 bases between them. The CDR3 consists of 14 residues. Germline CDR1 SGHNT, CDR2 YYREEE (reference sequence). The assay was immunoSEQ multiplex PCR, and TCRdb's table has in-frame clones only and misses some. The sample contains under 100,000 clones, 75% to 90% of which appear only once. The sample consisted of CD4+ or CD8+ T cells sorted from blood, taken in a trial of the OX40 agonist ivuxolimab. The clonotype comes from an adult with an advanced solid tumor such as melanoma, head and neck, liver or kidney cancer. V is TRBV5-4 and J is TRBJ2-7; tentatively, D is TRBD2 (5 bases). The CDR3 loop is CASSLDGESYEQYF. DNA of the CDR3: TGTGCCAGCAGCTTGGACGGGGAGTCCTACGAGCAGTACTTC.